The rows below give T cell receptor beta chains drawn from one sample of a study of human T cells and chemical hapten exposure. Each CDR3 protein gets one entry after TCRdb re-called the RACE reads with MiXCR. The sample holds 140,000 or so distinct CDR3 sequences, approximately 12% seen once. The sequences come from whole blood, collected in connection with sensitization to the hapten diphenylcyclopropenone (DPC). These receptors were taken from a woman aged 45 to 65 with alopecia areata. Some clones in this sample may be carry-over from other donors' samples. Each CDR3 is given with its conserved first and last residue. The order of the fields is clone size, V gene, J gene, D gene, CDR3 protein, CDR3 DNA. A D gene is named only where the DNA matches it firmly. For some rows the clone size is stated as once, few or many, or as a class when expanded; others skip it.

clone size: many
V gene: TRBV2
J gene: TRBJ2-1
D gene: TRBD2
CDR3 protein: CASSEGVAGLSSYNEQFF
CDR3 DNA: TGTGCCAGCAGTGAAGGGGTAGCGGGGTTAAGCTCCTACAATGAGCAGTTCTTC

clone size: .
V gene: TRBV6-5
J gene: TRBJ2-3
D gene: TRBD2
CDR3 protein: CASSYSTSGDTQYF
CDR3 DNA: TGTGCCAGCAGTTACTCGACTAGCGGAGATACGCAGTATTTT

clone size: many
V gene: TRBV6-6
J gene: TRBJ2-3
D gene: TRBD2
CDR3 protein: CASRPGLAEASDTQYF
CDR3 DNA: TGTGCCAGCAGACCTGGACTAGCGGAAGCCTCAGATACGCAGTATTTT

clone size: few
V gene: TRBV29-1
J gene: TRBJ1-2
D gene: .
CDR3 protein: CSARTDLVYGYTF
CDR3 DNA: TGCAGCGCCCGGACAGATCTGGTGTATGGCTACACCTTC

clone size: .
V gene: TRBV29-1
J gene: TRBJ2-5
D gene: TRBD1
CDR3 protein: CSVTRRDREETQYF
CDR3 DNA: TGCAGCGTCACTAGGCGGGACAGGGAGGAGACCCAGTACTTC

clone size: few
V gene: TRBV29-1
J gene: TRBJ2-4
D gene: TRBD1
CDR3 protein: CSVADRGTKNIQYF
CDR3 DNA: TGCAGCGTTGCCGACAGGGGGACCAAAAACATTCAGTACTTC

clone size: .
V gene: TRBV29-1
J gene: TRBJ2-7
D gene: .
CDR3 protein: CSVGEGDEQYF
CDR3 DNA: TGCAGCGTTGGGGAGGGGGACGAGCAGTACTTC

clone size: few
V gene: TRBV12-3/TRBV12-4
J gene: TRBJ1-1
D gene: .
CDR3 protein: CASSLGITTTEAFF
CDR3 DNA: TGTGCCAGCAGTTTAGGAATCACGACCACTGAAGCTTTCTTT

clone size: many
V gene: TRBV4-3
J gene: TRBJ2-5
D gene: .
CDR3 protein: CASSQDQMETQYF
CDR3 DNA: TGCGCCAGCAGCCAAGATCAGATGGAGACCCAGTACTTC

clone size: .
V gene: TRBV6-5
J gene: TRBJ1-1
D gene: .
CDR3 protein: CASRPTGNTEAFF
CDR3 DNA: TGTGCCAGCAGGCCGACAGGGAACACTGAAGCTTTCTTT

clone size: many
V gene: TRBV14
J gene: TRBJ1-4
D gene: .
CDR3 protein: CASSQDRRGRNEKLFF
CDR3 DNA: TGTGCCAGCAGCCAAGATAGGAGGGGCAGAAATGAAAAACTGTTTTTT

clone size: .
V gene: TRBV5-1
J gene: TRBJ1-6
D gene: .
CDR3 protein: CASSLEGITSGNSPLHF
CDR3 DNA: TGCGCCAGCAGCTTGGAAGGCATAACATCCGGTAATTCACCCCTCCACTTT

clone size: few
V gene: TRBV20-1
J gene: TRBJ2-1
D gene: .
CDR3 protein: CSAPGRLSSYNEQFF
CDR3 DNA: TGCAGTGCCCCCGGGCGGCTGTCCTCCTACAATGAGCAGTTCTTC

clone size: .
V gene: TRBV2
J gene: TRBJ2-5
D gene: .
CDR3 protein: CASNGDFQETQYF
CDR3 DNA: TGTGCCAGCAACGGGGACTTCCAAGAGACCCAGTACTTC

clone size: many
V gene: TRBV7-9
J gene: TRBJ1-1
D gene: .
CDR3 protein: CASSYMDSGSTEAFF
CDR3 DNA: TGTGCCAGCAGCTACATGGACAGCGGGTCGACTGAAGCTTTCTTT

clone size: once
V gene: TRBV3-1
J gene: TRBJ2-1
D gene: TRBD2
CDR3 protein: CASSPKIRTSGTYNEQFF
CDR3 DNA: TGTGCCAGCAGCCCCAAGATCAGGACTAGCGGTACCTACAATGAGCAGTTCTTC

clone size: .
V gene: TRBV12-3/TRBV12-4
J gene: TRBJ2-5
D gene: .
CDR3 protein: CASTGAGVETQYF
CDR3 DNA: TGTGCCAGCACCGGGGCGGGTGTTGAGACCCAGTACTTC

clone size: many
V gene: TRBV7-4
J gene: TRBJ2-5
D gene: .
CDR3 protein: CASSLVVHQETQYF
CDR3 DNA: TGTGCCAGCAGCTTAGTGGTCCACCAAGAGACCCAGTACTTC

clone size: many
V gene: TRBV27
J gene: TRBJ2-7
D gene: TRBD2
CDR3 protein: CASSWGGAGASYEQYF
CDR3 DNA: TGTGCCAGCAGTTGGGGTGGAGCGGGAGCGTCCTACGAGCAGTACTTC

clone size: many
V gene: TRBV28
J gene: TRBJ1-5
D gene: .
CDR3 protein: CATDNSAGQPQHF
CDR3 DNA: TGTGCCACCGATAACTCAGCAGGTCAGCCCCAGCATTTT

clone size: .
V gene: TRBV14
J gene: TRBJ2-7
D gene: TRBD1
CDR3 protein: CASRIGQGAYEQYF
CDR3 DNA: TGTGCCAGCAGGATCGGACAGGGGGCATACGAGCAGTACTTC

clone size: .
V gene: TRBV2
J gene: TRBJ2-7
D gene: TRBD1
CDR3 protein: CASSERTGTGGIYEQYF
CDR3 DNA: TGTGCCAGCAGTGAAAGAACCGGGACAGGGGGCATCTACGAGCAGTACTTC

clone size: few
V gene: TRBV29-1
J gene: TRBJ2-3
D gene: .
CDR3 protein: CSASRAVPSTDTQYF
CDR3 DNA: TGCAGCGCTTCCCGGGCAGTACCTAGCACAGATACGCAGTATTTT

clone size: few
V gene: TRBV11-2
J gene: TRBJ2-4
D gene: .
CDR3 protein: CASSLVGLAGIQYF
CDR3 DNA: TGTGCCAGCAGCTTAGTTGGGCTGGCGGGAATTCAGTACTTC

clone size: .
V gene: TRBV20-1
J gene: TRBJ1-6
D gene: .
CDR3 protein: CSARGGAASPLHF
CDR3 DNA: TGCAGTGCTAGGGGAGGGGCTGCTTCACCCCTCCACTTT

clone size: .
V gene: TRBV11-2
J gene: TRBJ2-7
D gene: TRBD2
CDR3 protein: CASSLGPSGYYEQYF
CDR3 DNA: TGTGCCAGCAGCTTAGGGCCTAGCGGATACTACGAGCAGTACTTC

clone size: .
V gene: TRBV5-1
J gene: TRBJ2-7
D gene: .
CDR3 protein: CASSLQPYEQYF
CDR3 DNA: TGCGCCAGCAGCTTGCAGCCCTACGAGCAGTACTTC

clone size: .
V gene: TRBV7-2
J gene: TRBJ2-7
D gene: .
CDR3 protein: CASSLQGMGPYEQYF
CDR3 DNA: TGTGCCAGCAGCTTACAGGGAATGGGTCCCTACGAGCAGTACTTC